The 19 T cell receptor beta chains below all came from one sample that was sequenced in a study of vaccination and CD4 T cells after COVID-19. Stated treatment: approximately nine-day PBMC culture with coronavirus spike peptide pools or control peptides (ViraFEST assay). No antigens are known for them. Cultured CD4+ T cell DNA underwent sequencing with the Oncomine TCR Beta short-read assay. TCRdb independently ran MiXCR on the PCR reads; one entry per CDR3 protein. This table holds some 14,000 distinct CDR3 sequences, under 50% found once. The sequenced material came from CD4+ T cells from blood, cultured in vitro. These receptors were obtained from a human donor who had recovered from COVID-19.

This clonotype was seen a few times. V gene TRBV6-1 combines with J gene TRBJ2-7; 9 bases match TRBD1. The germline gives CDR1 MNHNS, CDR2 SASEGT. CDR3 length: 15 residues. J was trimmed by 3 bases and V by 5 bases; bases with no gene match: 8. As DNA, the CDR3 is TGTGCCAGCAGTCCTAGGGGACAGGGATTCTACGAGCAGTACTTC. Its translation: CASSPRGQGFYEQYF.

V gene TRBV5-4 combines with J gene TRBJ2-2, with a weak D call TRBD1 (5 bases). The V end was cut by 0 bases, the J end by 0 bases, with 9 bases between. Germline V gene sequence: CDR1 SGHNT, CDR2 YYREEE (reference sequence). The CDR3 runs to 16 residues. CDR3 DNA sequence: TGTGCCAGCAGCTTGGCTAGGGGCCCGAACACCGGGGAGCTGTTTTTT. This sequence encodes CASSLARGPNTGELFF.

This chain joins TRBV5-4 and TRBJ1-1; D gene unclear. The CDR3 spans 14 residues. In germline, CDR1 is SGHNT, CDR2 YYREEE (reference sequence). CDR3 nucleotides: TGTGCACTCTCTGCGTACACGCTGAACACTGAAGCTTTCTTT. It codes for CALSAYTLNTEAFF. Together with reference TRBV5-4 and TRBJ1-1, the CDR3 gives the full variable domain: ETGVTQSPTHLIKTRGQQVTLRCSSQSGHNTVSWYQQALGQGPQFIFQYYREEENGRGNFPPRFSGLQFPNYSSELNVNALELDDSALYLCALSAYTLNTEAFFGQGTRLTVV.

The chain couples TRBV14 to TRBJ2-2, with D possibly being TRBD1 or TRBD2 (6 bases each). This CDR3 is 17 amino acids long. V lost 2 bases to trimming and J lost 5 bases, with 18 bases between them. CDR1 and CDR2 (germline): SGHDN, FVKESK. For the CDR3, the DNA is TGTGCCAGCAGCCAACTTGGGGGGCAGCTCGGGACCGGGGAGCTGTTTTTT. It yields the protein CASSQLGGQLGTGELFF.

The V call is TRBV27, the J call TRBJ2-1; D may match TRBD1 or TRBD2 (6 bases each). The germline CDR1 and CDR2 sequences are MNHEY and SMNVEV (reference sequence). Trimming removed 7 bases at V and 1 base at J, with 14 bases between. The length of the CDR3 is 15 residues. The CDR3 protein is CASTQGGGSYNEQFF. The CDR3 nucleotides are TGTGCCAGCACCCAAGGAGGGGGGTCCTACAATGAGCAGTTCTTC.

The CDR3, as DNA: TGTGCCAGCAGCTTCAGGGTGGGTAATGAAAAACTGTTTTTT. It is translated as CASSFRVGNEKLFF. The chain carries TRBV5-5 and TRBJ1-4, with D tentatively TRBD1 (5 bases). CDR1 is SGHKS, CDR2 YYEKEE, per germline (reference sequence). Trimming took off 2 bases at V and 4 bases at J, with 9 bases between the two ends. This CDR3 is 14 amino acids long. Full variable domain (outside the CDR3, taken from reference TRBV5-5 and TRBJ1-4): DAGVTQSPTHLIKTRGQQVTLRCSPISGHKSVSWYQQVLGQGPQFIFQYYEKEERGRGNFPDRFSARQFPNYSSELNVNALLLGDSALYLCASSFRVGNEKLFFGSGTQLSVL.

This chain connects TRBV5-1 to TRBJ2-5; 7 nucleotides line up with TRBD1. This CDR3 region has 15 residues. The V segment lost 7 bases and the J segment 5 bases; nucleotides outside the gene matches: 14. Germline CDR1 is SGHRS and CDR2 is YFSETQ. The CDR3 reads CASANPTGYAETQYF. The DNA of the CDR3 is TGCGCCAGCGCCAACCCGACAGGGTACGCGGAGACCCAGTACTTC. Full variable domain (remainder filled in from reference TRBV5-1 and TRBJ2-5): KAGVTQTPRYLIKTRGQQVTLSCSPISGHRSVSWYQQTPGQGLQFLFEYFSETQRNKGNFPGRFSGRQFSNSRSEMNVSTLELGDSALYLCASANPTGYAETQYFGPGTRLLVL.

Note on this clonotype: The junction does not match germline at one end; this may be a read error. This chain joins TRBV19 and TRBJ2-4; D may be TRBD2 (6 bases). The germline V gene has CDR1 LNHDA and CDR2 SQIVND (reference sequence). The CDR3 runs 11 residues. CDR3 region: CASSSGGRTNF. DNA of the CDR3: TGTGCCAGTAGTTCAGGAGGGAGGACTAACTTC.

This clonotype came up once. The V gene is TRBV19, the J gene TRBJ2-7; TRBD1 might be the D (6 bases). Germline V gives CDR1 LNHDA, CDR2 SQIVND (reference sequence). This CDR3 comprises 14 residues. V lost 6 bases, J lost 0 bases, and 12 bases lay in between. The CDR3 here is CASRKTGSSYEQYF. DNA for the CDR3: TGTGCCAGTAGAAAGACAGGCAGCTCCTACGAGCAGTACTTC.

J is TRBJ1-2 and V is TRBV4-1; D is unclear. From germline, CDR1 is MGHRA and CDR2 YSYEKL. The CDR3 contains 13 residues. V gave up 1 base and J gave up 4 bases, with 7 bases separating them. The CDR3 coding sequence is TGCGCCAGCAGCCAAGTTAGCAGCTATGGCTACACCTTC. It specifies CASSQVSSYGYTF.

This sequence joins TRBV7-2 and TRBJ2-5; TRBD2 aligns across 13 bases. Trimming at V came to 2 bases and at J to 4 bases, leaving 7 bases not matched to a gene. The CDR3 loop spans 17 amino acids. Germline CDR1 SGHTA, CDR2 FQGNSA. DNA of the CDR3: TGTGCCAGCAGCTTAAGCCGACTAGCGGGAGGCTTAGAGACCCAGTACTTC. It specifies CASSLSRLAGGLETQYF.

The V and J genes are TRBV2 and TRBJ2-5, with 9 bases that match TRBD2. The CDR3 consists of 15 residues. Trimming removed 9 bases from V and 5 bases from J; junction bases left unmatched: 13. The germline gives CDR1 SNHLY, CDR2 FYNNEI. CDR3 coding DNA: TGTGCCAGTACGACTAGCGGAGGCGGGATGGAGACCCAGTACTTC. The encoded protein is CASTTSGGGMETQYF.

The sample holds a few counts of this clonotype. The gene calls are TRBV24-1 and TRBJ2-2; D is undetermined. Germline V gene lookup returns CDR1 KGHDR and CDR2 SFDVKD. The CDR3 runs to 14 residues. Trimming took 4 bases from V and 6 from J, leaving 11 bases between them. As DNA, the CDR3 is TGTGCCACCAGTGAGGATAGTGGCGCCGGGGAGCTGTTTTTT. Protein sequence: CATSEDSGAGELFF.

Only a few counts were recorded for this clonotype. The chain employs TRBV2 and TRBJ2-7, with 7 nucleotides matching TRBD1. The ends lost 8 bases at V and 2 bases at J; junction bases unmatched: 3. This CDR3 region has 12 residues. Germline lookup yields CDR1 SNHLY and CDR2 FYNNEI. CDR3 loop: CASGQETYEQYF. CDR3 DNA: TGTGCCAGCGGACAGGAGACCTACGAGCAGTACTTC.

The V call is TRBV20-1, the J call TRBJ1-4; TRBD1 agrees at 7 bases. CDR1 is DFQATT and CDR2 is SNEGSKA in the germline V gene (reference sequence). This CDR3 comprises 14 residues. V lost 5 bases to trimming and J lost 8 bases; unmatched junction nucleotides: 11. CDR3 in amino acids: CSAPRQGLEEKLFF. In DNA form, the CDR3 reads TGCAGTGCTCCTAGACAGGGACTTGAGGAAAAACTGTTTTTT.

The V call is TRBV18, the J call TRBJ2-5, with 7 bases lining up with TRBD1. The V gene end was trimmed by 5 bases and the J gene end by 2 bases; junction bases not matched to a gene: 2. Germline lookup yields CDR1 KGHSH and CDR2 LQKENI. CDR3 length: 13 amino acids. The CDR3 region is CASSGGQQETQYF. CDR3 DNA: TGTGCCAGCTCAGGGGGACAGCAAGAGACCCAGTACTTC.

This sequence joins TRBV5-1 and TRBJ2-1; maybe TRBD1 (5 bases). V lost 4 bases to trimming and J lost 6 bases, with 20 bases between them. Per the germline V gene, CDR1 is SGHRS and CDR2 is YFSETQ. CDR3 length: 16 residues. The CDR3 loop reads CASSLEIGVSINEQFF. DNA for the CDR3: TGCGCCAGCAGCCTTGAGATAGGGGTATCTATCAATGAGCAGTTCTTC.

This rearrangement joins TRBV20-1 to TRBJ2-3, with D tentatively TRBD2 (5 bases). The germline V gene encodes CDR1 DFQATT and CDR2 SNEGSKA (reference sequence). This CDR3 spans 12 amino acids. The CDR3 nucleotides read TGCAGACTAGGCCCGTCTACAGATACGCAGTATTTT. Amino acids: CRLGPSTDTQYF.

The CDR3: CASSGGTGGGEQYF. DNA for the CDR3: TGCGCCAGCAGCGGAGGGACAGGGGGCGGCGAGCAGTACTTC. The rearrangement joins TRBV5-1 to TRBJ2-7; the match to TRBD1 covers 12 bases. Trimming cost V 4 bases and J 6 bases; bases outside gene matches: 5. Germline V gene lookup returns CDR1 SGHRS and CDR2 YFSETQ. The CDR3 totals 14 residues.